This T cell receptor (beta chain) was profiled in a study of CD8+ T cells in alopecia areata. Across the whole study: Administration of oral tofacitinib to treated patients was at 5 to 10 mg twice daily. Tofacitinib therapy lasting 6 to 18 months was followed by 6 months off drug.

Study-wide points: Lesional scalp, especially alopecia totalis/universalis, showed higher clonality than normal scalp.

On this clone: No antigen is known for it.

It was cDNA, reverse transcribed from extracted RNA, that served as the sequencing template. Produced via immunoSEQ multiplex PCR; TCRdb's table is partial and in-frame only. The repertoire has some 130,000 clones, about 57% of them found once; the top ten carry roughly 4.5%. Germline-derived CDR1 and CDR2 are MDHEN and SYDVKM. Trimming removed 2 bases from V and 3 bases from J, with 7 bases in between. This CDR3 contains 14 residues. The chain recombines TRBV28 with TRBJ1-4; tentatively, D is TRBD1 (5 bases). The sequences come from CD4+ T cells sorted from blood, collected at week 0. The source of this sequence is a human donor with alopecia areata. CDR3 loop: CASSLAGPNEKLFF. DNA of the CDR3: TGTGCCAGCAGTTTAGCAGGGCCTAATGAAAAACTGTTTTTT.